The sequence of this T cell receptor beta chain was determined in a study of blood T cell repertoires in COVID-19. At the level of the study: Italy, Spain and the United States were the sources of the convalescent and acute COVID-19 samples. PBMCs, B-cell-depleted T cells, or T cells were the source of the cDNA or gDNA that made up the material.

CDR3 size: 15 residues. Looked up from germline, CDR1 is LGHDT and CDR2 is YNNKEL (reference sequence). Trimming took 4 bases from V and 3 from J; bases not matched to a gene: 5. Source study methods: Estimates of nucleated cell counts were drawn from the amplification of reference gene primers. The repertoire was sequenced with immunoSEQ multiplex PCR; TCRdb's copy has only in-frame clones and lacks some. From that table come the V and J calls and clone size; the DNA was used to work out D and trimming. The sample holds about 96,000 clones, approximately 84% seen once. The receptor's source is a woman aged 60-70 years with acute or convalescent COVID-19. Sample: peripheral blood. This sequence joins TRBV3-1 (or the pseudogene TRBV3-2) and TRBJ1-2; 10 bases align to TRBD1. CDR3 bases: TGTGCCAGCAGCCCTCACGGACAGGGGGACTATGGCTACACCTTC. It encodes CASSPHGQGDYGYTF.